The entry below gives a single TCR beta chain sequence along with its context. Its cognate antigen is unknown. The authors ran a second PCR of about 6 to 11 cycles using a sample-barcoded 5' primer and a J-beta primer mix. MiXCR, applied by TCRdb to the 5' RACE reads, yields one record per CDR3 protein. The sample has around 850,000 distinct CDR3 sequences, about 37% seen once. The record originates from a study of blood T cells in healthy people across ages. Study details: The capture of about one barcoded beta molecule per two T cells was achieved by template switching.

The CDR3 is 13 residues long. Study results and limitations: No one knew whether donors had CMV, which possibly confounded expanded clonotype changes.

Sequenced sample: blood. The gene calls are TRBV12-3 or TRBV12-4 and TRBJ2-1, with no clear D. The J call may be mistaken, given a closer DNA end match to TRBJ2-7. The sequence was collected from a man in his late teens or twenties in good health. The CDR3 nucleotides are TGTGCCAGCAGTTTGACTCCTAGTAGCGAGCAGTACTTC. It codes for CASSLTPSSEQYF.